In this sample, the clone carrying this T cell receptor beta chain turned up once. The same CDR3 is also encoded by other DNA sequences in this sample. The data originate from a study of blood T cell repertoires in COVID-19. As for the study in general: Italy, Spain and the United States were the sources of the convalescent and acute COVID-19 samples. PBMCs, B-cell-depleted T cells, or T cells were the source of the cDNA or gDNA that made up the material.

Authors' methods: How many nucleated cells were present was estimated from reference gene primer amplification. Some clones are missing from TCRdb's copy, which holds only in-frame ones; the method was immunoSEQ multiplex PCR. The V and J calls and clone size come from that table; D and trimming were worked out from the DNA. The table includes over 200,000 clones, more than 85% detected once. This TCR derives from a man aged 35 to 55 with active or convalescent COVID-19. Sequenced: peripheral blood.

CDR3 DNA sequence: TGCGCCAGCAGCCGAGGACAGAACACTGAAGCTTTCTTT. Translation gives CASSRGQNTEAFF. This chain links TRBV4-1 with TRBJ1-1, with D perhaps matching TRBD1 (5 bases). This CDR3 is built from 13 residues. The V end was cut by 4 bases, the J end by 1 base, with 7 bases between. Germline lookup yields CDR1 MGHRA and CDR2 YSYEKL.